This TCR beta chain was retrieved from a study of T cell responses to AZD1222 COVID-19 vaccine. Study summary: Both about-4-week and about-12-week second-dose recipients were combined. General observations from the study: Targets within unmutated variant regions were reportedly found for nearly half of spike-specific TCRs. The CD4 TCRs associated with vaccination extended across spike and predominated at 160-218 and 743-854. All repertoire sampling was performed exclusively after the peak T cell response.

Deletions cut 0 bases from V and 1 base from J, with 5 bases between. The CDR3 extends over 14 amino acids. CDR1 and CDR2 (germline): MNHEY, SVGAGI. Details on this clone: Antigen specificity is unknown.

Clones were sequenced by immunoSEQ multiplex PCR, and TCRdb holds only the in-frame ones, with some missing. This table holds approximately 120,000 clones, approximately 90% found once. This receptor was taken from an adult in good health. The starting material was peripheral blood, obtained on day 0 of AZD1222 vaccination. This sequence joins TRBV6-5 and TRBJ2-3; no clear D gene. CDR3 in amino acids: CASSYSEGTDTQYF. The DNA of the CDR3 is TGTGCCAGCAGTTACTCAGAGGGCACAGATACGCAGTATTTT.